The clone carrying this TCR beta chain was seen more than once but under ten times. Its antigen is undetermined. The sample originates from a study of CD8 T cells in ankylosing spondylitis. Notes on the study in general: Relatively rare in peripheral blood, disease-linked clones were also CD8+. Blood of patients with ankylosing spondylitis appeared to be characterized by a TCR beta motif of about 8 highly homologous variants. A subset of motif variants has previously been described in the synovial fluid and blood of reactive arthritis.

TCRdb reprocessed the 5' RACE reads with MiXCR, giving one entry per CDR3 protein. The sample shows around 480,000 distinct CDR3 sequences, roughly 15% of them seen only once. The sample was blood, either unsorted or a sorted T cell fraction (not recorded which). The sequence derives from a male donor with ankylosing spondylitis.

The CDR3: CASSFSGTAGEQFF. Written as DNA, the CDR3 is TGTGCCAGCAGCTTCTCCGGCACGGCGGGTGAGCAGTTCTTC. The chain joins TRBV7-3 to TRBJ2-1, with a weak D call TRBD2 (5 bases). The germline V and J ends were trimmed by 3 bases and 9 bases, with 15 bases remaining between them. There are 14 residues in the CDR3. Per the germline V gene, CDR1 is SGHTA and CDR2 is FQGTGA.